Listed below are T cell receptor beta chains from one sample, sequenced in a study of cytomegalovirus exposure and HLA in healthy donors. Profiling relied on immunoSEQ multiplex PCR, and the TCRdb table lists in-frame clones only, not all of them. The data contain almost 75,000 clones, over 80% of them seen just once; the ten biggest clones take up less than 3%. The specimen was PBMCs. The receptors were sampled from a man between 25 and 39 years old in good health and CMV-seronegative. The CDR3 runs from the conserved cysteine through the conserved F or W. A D gene is named only where the DNA matches it firmly. The size field is filled for only some rows; it gives once, few, many or a size class.

V: TRBV10-3; D: -; size: -; J: TRBJ2-4; CDR3: CAISEGQGGDKNIQYF; DNA: TGTGCCATCAGTGAAGGGCAGGGAGGCGACAAAAACATTCAGTACTTC
V: TRBV4-3; D: TRBD2; size: once; J: TRBJ2-1; CDR3: CASSQGVAGGLGYNEQFF; DNA: TGCGCCAGCAGCCAAGGGGTAGCGGGAGGATTGGGGTACAATGAGCAGTTCTTC
V: TRBV13; D: -; size: -; J: TRBJ1-1; CDR3: CASSLVGRRMNTEAFF; DNA: TGTGCCAGCAGCTTAGTTGGGCGCAGGATGAACACTGAAGCTTTCTTT
V: TRBV2; D: -; size: -; J: TRBJ1-5; CDR3: CASTPGPSEGNQPQHF; DNA: TGTGCCAGCACTCCTGGGCCATCGGAGGGCAATCAGCCCCAGCATTTT
V: TRBV28; D: -; size: -; J: TRBJ1-1; CDR3: CASSLYARVLMNTEAFF; DNA: TGTGCCAGCAGTTTATACGCCAGGGTTCTCATGAACACTGAAGCTTTCTTT
V: TRBV5-1; D: -; size: -; J: TRBJ2-5; CDR3: CASSLQGAETQYF; DNA: TGCGCCAGCAGCTTACAGGGAGCGGAGACCCAGTACTTC
V: TRBV10-3; D: TRBD2; size: -; J: TRBJ2-1; CDR3: CAISDLLAGDFEQFF; DNA: TGTGCCATCAGTGATCTACTAGCGGGAGACTTTGAGCAGTTCTTC
V: TRBV18; D: TRBD1; size: -; J: TRBJ1-2; CDR3: CASSPSGQGDGYTF; DNA: TGTGCCAGCTCACCGTCAGGACAGGGGGATGGCTACACCTTC
V: TRBV4-2; D: TRBD2; size: -; J: TRBJ2-1; CDR3: CASSQRAGLEENEQFF; DNA: TGTGCCAGCAGCCAGAGAGCGGGACTTGAGGAGAATGAGCAGTTCTTC
V: TRBV28; D: TRBD1; size: once; J: TRBJ2-4; CDR3: CASSTDRGLDIQYF; DNA: TGTGCCAGCAGTACAGACAGGGGGTTGGACATTCAGTACTTC
V: TRBV18; D: -; size: -; J: TRBJ1-2; CDR3: CASSPPGGGYTF; DNA: TGTGCCAGCTCACCACCGGGGGGTGGCTACACCTTC
V: TRBV14; D: -; size: -; J: TRBJ2-4; CDR3: CASSQGGQTTKNIQYF; DNA: TGTGCCAGCAGCCAAGGAGGACAGACAACCAAAAACATTCAGTACTTC
V: TRBV7-9; D: -; size: -; J: TRBJ2-7; CDR3: CASSSWQGSFYEQYF; DNA: TGTGCCAGCAGCTCCTGGCAGGGGAGCTTCTACGAGCAGTACTTC
V: TRBV28; D: -; size: few; J: TRBJ2-7; CDR3: CASSRGSYEQYF; DNA: TGTGCCAGCAGTAGGGGGAGCTACGAGCAGTACTTC
V: TRBV5-1; D: -; size: -; J: TRBJ2-1; CDR3: CASTMGAGAQGEQFF; DNA: TGCGCCAGCACCATGGGGGCGGGGGCCCAGGGTGAGCAGTTCTTC
V: TRBV5-1; D: -; size: -; J: TRBJ1-1; CDR3: CASSFQEDTEAFF; DNA: TGCGCCAGCAGCTTTCAAGAGGATACTGAAGCTTTCTTT
V: TRBV12-5; D: TRBD1; size: -; J: TRBJ1-4; CDR3: CASGFGTIRTGGGEKLFF; DNA: TGTGCTAGTGGTTTTGGAACTATTAGGACAGGGGGAGGAGAAAAACTGTTTTTT
V: TRBV7-2; D: TRBD1; size: -; J: TRBJ1-5; CDR3: CASSLGQGDQPQHF; DNA: TGTGCCAGCAGCTTGGGACAGGGGGATCAGCCCCAGCATTTT
V: TRBV9; D: TRBD1; size: -; J: TRBJ2-5; CDR3: CASSTGQGAPYQETQYF; DNA: TGTGCCAGCAGCACCGGACAGGGGGCTCCATACCAAGAGACCCAGTACTTC
V: TRBV7-2; D: -; size: -; J: TRBJ1-5; CDR3: CASSLKRDSNQPQHF; DNA: TGTGCCAGCAGCTTAAAACGGGATAGCAATCAGCCCCAGCATTTT
V: TRBV4-1; D: -; size: -; J: TRBJ2-3; CDR3: CASSQDGQKQYF; DNA: TGCGCCAGCAGCCAAGATGGACAGAAACAGTATTTT
V: TRBV6-5; D: TRBD1; size: -; J: TRBJ1-1; CDR3: CASSYSLSGGAFF; DNA: TGTGCCAGCAGTTACTCGTTGTCAGGGGGGGCTTTCTTT
V: TRBV4-1; D: TRBD1; size: -; J: TRBJ1-2; CDR3: CASSQGTGTYGYTF; DNA: TGCGCCAGCAGCCAAGGGACAGGGACCTATGGCTACACCTTC